Listed below are T cell receptor beta chains from one sample, sequenced in a study of CD8 T cells in Susac syndrome. TCRdb reanalysed the immunoSEQ multiplex PCR reads using MiXCR and keeps one entry per CDR3 protein. The sample has under 200,000 distinct CDR3 sequences; more than 90% are singletons. Sequencing was carried out using CD4+ T cells from PBMCs. All receptors derive from a human donor in good health. CDR3s include the opening cysteine and the closing phenylalanine or tryptophan. A D gene is named only where the DNA matches it firmly. Not all rows give a size; the values are once, few, many and, for expanded clones, a class.

d_call clone_size j_call v_call cdr3_nt cdr3_aa
NA NA TRBJ2-1 TRBV7-8 TGTGCCAGCAGGGGCTTCTCGAGCTCCTACAATGAGCAGTTCTTC CASRGFSSSYNEQFF
NA NA TRBJ2-3 TRBV6-2/TRBV6-3 TGTGCCAGCAGTCGCTACGAGACCAGGAACACAGATACGCAGTATTTT CASSRYETRNTDTQYF
NA NA TRBJ2-3 TRBV5-1 TGCGCCAGCAGCTTGGTAGCGACCCCAGATACGCAGTATTTT CASSLVATPDTQYF
NA NA TRBJ2-1 TRBV5-4 TGTGCCAGCAGCTTGGGGGGGGATTACAATGAGCAGTTCTTC CASSLGGDYNEQFF
TRBD1 once TRBJ1-2 TRBV7-9 TGTGCCAGCGGGACAGGGGGCGGCTATGGCTACACCTTC CASGTGGGYGYTF
TRBD2 NA TRBJ2-3 TRBV28 TGTGCCAGCTATCTGGCGGGGGGGCCAGGAGATACGCAGTATTTT CASYLAGGPGDTQYF
NA once TRBJ2-7 TRBV12-3/TRBV12-4 TGTGCCAGCAGTTGGGACCCCGCCAACGAGCAGTACTTC CASSWDPANEQYF
NA NA TRBJ2-5 TRBV6-5 TGTGCCAGCAGACATCCCGAAGAGACCCAGTACTTC CASRHPEETQYF
TRBD2 NA TRBJ2-5 TRBV20-1 TGCAGTGCTAGGGCTAGCGGGGGGTCGGTCCAAGAGACCCAGTACTTC CSARASGGSVQETQYF
NA NA TRBJ1-6 TRBV13 TGTGCCAGCAGCTTAGGCAGGGCATCCTATAATTCACCCCTCCACTTT CASSLGRASYNSPLHF
TRBD2 NA TRBJ2-3 TRBV18 TGTGCCAGCTCATCTAGCGGGAAAGACGCAGATACGCAGTATTTT CASSSSGKDADTQYF
NA NA TRBJ1-1 TRBV29-1 TGCAGCGTTGGAGTATCCCCGAACACTGAAGCTTTCTTT CSVGVSPNTEAFF